Presented here are 23 T cell receptor beta chains from one specimen sequenced in a study of cytomegalovirus exposure and HLA in healthy donors. The primer mix had 60 Vbeta and 13 Jbeta primers. Assay: immunoSEQ multiplex PCR; the TCRdb copy retains only in-frame clones and omits some. The top ten hold around 4.7% of the sample, which has 140,000 or so clones, about 72% seen once. The sample comprised PBMCs. These receptor sequences come from a man aged 55 to 70 in good health and CMV-seronegative.

J is TRBJ2-3 and V is TRBV27, with TRBD2 matching 9 bases. The CDR3 is 19 amino acids. The germline gives CDR1 MNHEY, CDR2 SMNVEV (reference sequence). Unmatched junction bases numbered 15, after V lost 3 bases and J lost 2 bases. The CDR3 loop reads CASSFIPGGLAGVTDTQYF. In nucleotides, the CDR3 is TGTGCCAGCAGTTTCATTCCTGGGGGATTAGCGGGAGTCACAGATACGCAGTATTTT.

This clone was observed a few times. The V gene is TRBV2, the J gene TRBJ2-3; TRBD1 matches 9 bases. Germline trimming cut 6 bases from V and 3 bases from J; bases unmatched to any gene: 10. This CDR3 region has 16 residues. Germline V lookup: CDR1 SNHLY, CDR2 FYNNEI. The CDR3 spells CASRNRDRVMTDTQYF. Written as DNA, the CDR3 is TGTGCCAGCAGAAACCGGGACAGGGTAATGACAGATACGCAGTATTTT.

The rearrangement links TRBV11-2 to TRBJ2-7, with D perhaps TRBD2 (6 bases). Trimming took off 4 bases at V and 0 bases at J, with 16 bases between the two ends. The CDR3 is 16 amino acids. The germline V gene encodes CDR1 SGHAT and CDR2 FQNNGV. The CDR3 DNA follows: TGTGCCAGCAGCTGGTCCGGAGCGGGCCTCTCCTACGAGCAGTACTTC. It translates to CASSWSGAGLSYEQYF.

This clone was seen more than once but under ten times. The V call is TRBV5-6, the J call TRBJ2-7; 10 bases align to TRBD1. Germline V gene lookup returns CDR1 SGHDT and CDR2 YYEEEE. Trimming removed 1 base from V and 5 bases from J; junction bases left unmatched: 6. This CDR3 has 15 residues. In DNA form, the CDR3 reads TGTGCCAGCAGCTTGCCGGGACAGGGGACCAACGAGCAGTACTTC. Translation: CASSLPGQGTNEQYF.

The chain combines TRBV27 with TRBJ1-2, with D unresolved. V dropped 6 bases and J dropped 7 bases, with 24 bases sitting between them. This CDR3 spans 16 amino acids. Germline assignment: CDR1 MNHEY and CDR2 SMNVEV (reference sequence). The CDR3 nucleotides are TGTGCCAGCAGCCCGGCTCCGTTGGGTTTGGAGGTTGGCTACACCTTC. It yields the protein CASSPAPLGLEVGYTF.

Of note for this clone: Distinct nucleotide sequences in the sample also encode this CDR3. The genes are TRBV2 and TRBJ1-5, with TRBD1 as a possible D gene (6 bases). The V end was cut by 8 bases, the J end by 7 bases, with 15 bases between. The CDR3 is made up of 13 amino acids. Germline V gene data show CDR1 as SNHLY and CDR2 as FYNNEI. The CDR3 bases are TGTGCCAGCCGCAGGGACACCGCCCAGCCCCAGCATTTT. It codes for CASRRDTAQPQHF. Variable domain in full (rest from reference TRBV2 and TRBJ1-5): EPEVTQTPSHQVTQMGQEVILRCVPISNHLYFYWYRQILGQKVEFLVSFYNNEISEKSEIFDDQFSVERPDGSNFTLKIRSTKLEDSAMYFCASRRDTAQPQHFGDGTRLSIL.

The chain links TRBV29-1 to TRBJ2-1; a weak D match, TRBD1 (5 bases). This CDR3 comprises 14 residues. The germline V gene has CDR1 SQVTM and CDR2 ANQGSEA. Trimming took 1 base from V and 9 from J, leaving 16 bases between them. In nucleotides, the CDR3 is TGCAGCGTTGAAGGGGGCGATGGCCCAAGTGAGCAGTTCTTC. It is translated as CSVEGGDGPSEQFF.

The V call is TRBV29-1, the J call TRBJ2-7; D ambiguous. The CDR3 length is 12 residues. The germline CDR1 and CDR2 sequences are SQVTM and ANQGSEA. Trimming stripped 0 bases from V and 3 bases from J, with 6 bases between. CDR3 DNA: TGCAGCGTTGAAGAAACAGACTACGAGCAGTACTTC. It specifies CSVEETDYEQYF.

This clone appeared a few times. The V gene is TRBV28, the J gene TRBJ2-7; TRBD1 aligns across 8 bases. Trimming removed 6 bases from V and 2 bases from J; junction bases left unmatched: 3. CDR3 length: 13 amino acids. Germline lookup yields CDR1 MDHEN and CDR2 SYDVKM. This CDR3 reads CASSGQGPYEQYF. DNA of the CDR3: TGTGCCAGCAGCGGACAGGGACCCTACGAGCAGTACTTC.

This clone was observed a handful of times. The chain links TRBV6-4 to TRBJ2-6, with D uncertain. The V and J ends lost 2 bases and 0 bases respectively, with 5 bases between them. The CDR3 length is 15 residues. Per germline, CDR1 MRHNA and CDR2 SNTAGT. This CDR3 reads CASSDRSSGANVLTF. The DNA for the CDR3 is TGTGCCAGCAGTGACCGGAGCTCTGGGGCCAACGTCCTGACTTTC.

This clone was observed a handful of times. The chain joins TRBV28 to TRBJ1-6, with a weak D call TRBD1 (5 bases). Germline-derived CDR1 and CDR2 are MDHEN and SYDVKM. Trimming removed 6 bases at V and 7 bases at J, with 13 bases between. CDR3 size: 14 residues. Here the CDR3 DNA reads TGTGCCAGCAGCCGTGGAGGGGCCAATTCACCCCTCCACTTT. It is translated as CASSRGGANSPLHF.

This clone was seen more than once but under ten times. This chain uses TRBV20-1 with TRBJ2-1; D unclear. From germline, CDR1 is DFQATT and CDR2 SNEGSKA (reference sequence). The CDR3 extends over 11 amino acids. The germline V and J ends were trimmed by 3 bases and 5 bases, with 5 bases remaining between them. This CDR3 is CSASADNEQFF. The DNA for the CDR3 is TGCAGTGCTAGCGCGGACAATGAGCAGTTCTTC.

The chain recombines TRBV27 with TRBJ2-1; 12 nucleotides match TRBD2. The germline CDR1 and CDR2 sequences are MNHEY and SMNVEV (reference sequence). With V trimmed by 6 bases and J by 0 bases, 15 bases remained unmatched. This CDR3 is built from 20 residues. The CDR3 here is CASSSPTSGSLMISYNEQFF. As DNA, the CDR3 is TGTGCCAGCAGCTCCCCGACTAGCGGGAGCCTCATGATCTCCTACAATGAGCAGTTCTTC.

Only a few counts were recorded for this clone. The chain employs TRBV7-9 and TRBJ1-5; 12 nucleotides align to TRBD1. The CDR3 has 16 residues. V shed 4 bases, J shed 7 bases, and the junction held 8 bases outside the gene matches. In germline, CDR1 is SEHNR, CDR2 FQNEAQ (reference sequence). This CDR3 is CASSSRDRGRQQPQHF. Here the CDR3 DNA reads TGTGCCAGCAGCTCACGGGACAGGGGGCGTCAACAGCCCCAGCATTTT.

In its sample, this clone was seen a few times. This chain connects TRBV29-1 to TRBJ2-5, with D maybe TRBD2 (5 bases). V lost 7 bases and J lost 4, with 19 bases in between. CDR3 length: 14 residues. Germline CDR1 and CDR2: SQVTM and ANQGSEA. CDR3 in DNA: TGCAGCGGGGCTCCGGCAGGAGGCCGAGAGACCCAGTACTTC. As protein: CSGAPAGGRETQYF.

This sequence joins TRBV7-3 and TRBJ2-1; tentatively, D is TRBD2 (5 bases). The CDR3 runs 13 residues. Trimming cost V 5 bases and J 5 bases, with 10 bases left between them. CDR1 SGHTA and CDR2 FQGTGA come from the germline V gene. The CDR3 loop is CASSPDYDNEQFF. DNA of the CDR3: TGTGCCAGCAGCCCTGACTATGACAATGAGCAGTTCTTC.

This chain uses TRBV6-1 with TRBJ2-2, with D possibly matching TRBD1 (5 bases). The V gene lost 5 bases and the J gene lost 6 bases, with 16 bases spanning the gap. The CDR3 totals 15 residues. The germline V gene has CDR1 MNHNS and CDR2 SASEGT. CDR3 region: CASSKGQAWAGELFF. The CDR3 nucleotides are TGTGCCAGCAGTAAGGGGCAGGCGTGGGCCGGGGAGCTGTTTTTT.

The table lists this clone with a count of one. The chain links TRBV21-1 to TRBJ2-7; TRBD1, the table's D call, lacks a check against the DNA. TRBV21-1 counts as a pseudogene. This CDR3 is built from 16 residues. The CDR3: CASRPQGRGSSYEQYF. The CDR3 coding sequence is TGTGCCAGCAGGCCCCAAGGTAGGGGTAGCTCCTACGAGCAGTACTTC.

This chain links TRBV6-4 with TRBJ2-7; TRBD1 agrees at 10 bases. The CDR3 covers 14 residues. CDR1 is MRHNA, CDR2 SNTAGT, per germline. V dropped 5 bases and J dropped 1; count of bases not matched to a gene: 2. CDR3 nucleotides: TGTGCCAGCAGTCCGGGACAGGGGTCCTACGAGCAGTACTTC. Residues: CASSPGQGSYEQYF.

The V call is TRBV5-3, the J call TRBJ1-5, with D hard to call. TRBV5-3 is identified as an open reading frame with a role that is uncertain. Trimming pared 1 base from V and 5 bases from J, leaving 4 bases between. This CDR3 contains 12 residues. The CDR3 sequence is CARSLWHQPQHF. The DNA of the CDR3 is TGTGCCAGAAGCTTGTGGCATCAGCCCCAGCATTTT.

This clone was recorded a few times. The gene calls are TRBV9 and TRBJ2-5; 10 bases align to TRBD2. This CDR3 region has 16 residues. V shed 0 bases, J shed 5 bases, and the junction held 7 bases outside the gene matches. The germline V gene has CDR1 SGDLS and CDR2 YYNGEE. CDR3 protein: CASSVGASGSGETQYF. CDR3 in DNA: TGTGCCAGCAGCGTAGGGGCTAGCGGGAGTGGGGAGACCCAGTACTTC.

The rearrangement uses TRBV2 and TRBJ1-5, with 7 bases fitting TRBD1. This CDR3 spans 15 amino acids. Germline V lookup: CDR1 SNHLY, CDR2 FYNNEI. With V trimmed by 1 base and J by 1 base, 1 base remained unmatched. CDR3 protein: CASSEDRGSNQPQHF. Written as DNA, the CDR3 is TGTGCCAGCAGTGAAGACAGGGGAAGCAATCAGCCCCAGCATTTT. Variable domain in full (rest from reference TRBV2 and TRBJ1-5): EPEVTQTPSHQVTQMGQEVILRCVPISNHLYFYWYRQILGQKVEFLVSFYNNEISEKSEIFDDQFSVERPDGSNFTLKIRSTKLEDSAMYFCASSEDRGSNQPQHFGDGTRLSIL.

The rearrangement uses TRBV30 and TRBJ2-7; 7 nucleotides agree with TRBD1. Germline loops: CDR1 GTSNPN, CDR2 SVGIG (reference sequence). Unmatched junction bases numbered 12, after V lost 2 bases and J lost 5 bases. The CDR3 sequence is 15 residues long. This chain's CDR3 is CAWSIGGQTWHEQYF. The CDR3 DNA reads TGTGCCTGGAGTATAGGGGGCCAAACCTGGCACGAGCAGTACTTC.